Detailed here is one T cell receptor (beta chain). The source of the sample is a study of T cell changes during pregnancy in multiple sclerosis. Profiled with immunoSEQ multiplex PCR; TCRdb holds only in-frame clones, not every one. The sample carries about 64,000 clones, almost 97% recorded once. The CDR3 extends over 15 amino acids. V was pared by 8 bases and J by 6 bases, with 13 bases of the junction left unmatched. Germline V gene sequence: CDR1 MNHEY, CDR2 SMNVEV (reference sequence). The clonotype was recovered from a female donor with multiple sclerosis, enrolled in a pregnancy study. The gene calls are TRBV27 and TRBJ2-1; TRBD2 aligns across 7 bases. The source material was CD8+ T cells from peripheral blood mononuclear cells, sampled after pregnancy. The CDR3: CASSLGRGGANEQFF. DNA of the CDR3: TGTGCCAGCTCTTTGGGGAGGGGAGGTGCCAATGAGCAGTTCTTC.